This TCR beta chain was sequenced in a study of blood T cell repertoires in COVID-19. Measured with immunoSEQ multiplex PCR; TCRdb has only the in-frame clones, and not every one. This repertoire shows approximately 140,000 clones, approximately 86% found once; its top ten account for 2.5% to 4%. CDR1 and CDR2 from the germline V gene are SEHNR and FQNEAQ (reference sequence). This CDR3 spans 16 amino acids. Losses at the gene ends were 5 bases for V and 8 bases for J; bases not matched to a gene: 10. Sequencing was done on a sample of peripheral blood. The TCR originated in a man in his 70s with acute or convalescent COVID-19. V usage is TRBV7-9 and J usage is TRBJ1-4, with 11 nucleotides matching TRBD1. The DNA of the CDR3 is TGTGCCAGCAGCCGTGGACAGGGGGCCGAAGAAGAAAAACTGTTTTTT. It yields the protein CASSRGQGAEEEKLFF. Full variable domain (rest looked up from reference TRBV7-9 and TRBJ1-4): DTGVSQNPRHKITKRGQNVTFRCDPISEHNRLYWYRQTLGQGPEFLTYFQNEAQLEKSRLLSDRFSAERPKGSFSTLEIQRTEQGDSAMYLCASSRGQGAEEEKLFFGSGTQLSVL.